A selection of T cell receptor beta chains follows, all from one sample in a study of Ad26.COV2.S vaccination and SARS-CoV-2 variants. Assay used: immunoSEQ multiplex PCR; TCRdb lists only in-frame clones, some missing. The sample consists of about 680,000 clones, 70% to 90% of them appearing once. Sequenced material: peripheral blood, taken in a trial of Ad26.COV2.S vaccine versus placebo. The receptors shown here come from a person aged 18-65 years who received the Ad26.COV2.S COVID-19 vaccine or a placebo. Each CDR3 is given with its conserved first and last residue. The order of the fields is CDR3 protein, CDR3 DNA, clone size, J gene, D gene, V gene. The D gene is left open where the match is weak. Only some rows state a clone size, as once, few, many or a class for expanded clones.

CDR3aa: CASSQDSLINYGYTF
CDR3nt: TGTGCCAGCAGCCAAGACAGTCTCATAAACTATGGCTACACCTTC
abundance: .
j_gene: TRBJ1-2
d_gene: .
v_gene: TRBV3-1/TRBV3-2

CDR3aa: CASSQVLGVNTEAFF
CDR3nt: TGTGCCAGCAGCCAAGTACTCGGGGTGAACACTGAAGCTTTCTTT
abundance: .
j_gene: TRBJ1-1
d_gene: .
v_gene: TRBV14

CDR3aa: CASSLNLNTEAFF
CDR3nt: TGTGCCAGCAGCTTGAACCTGAACACTGAAGCTTTCTTT
abundance: .
j_gene: TRBJ1-1
d_gene: .
v_gene: TRBV5-6

CDR3aa: CASSQSPGQGHEKLFF
CDR3nt: TGTGCCAGCAGCCAATCCCCGGGACAGGGGCATGAAAAACTGTTTTTT
abundance: .
j_gene: TRBJ1-4
d_gene: TRBD1
v_gene: TRBV4-2

CDR3aa: CASSLGRRETQYF
CDR3nt: TGTGCCAGCAGCCTCGGTCGTAGGGAGACCCAGTACTTC
abundance: .
j_gene: TRBJ2-5
d_gene: .
v_gene: TRBV7-7

CDR3aa: CASSYSPGQARNEQFF
CDR3nt: TGTGCCAGCAGTTACTCGCCGGGACAGGCCCGGAATGAGCAGTTCTTC
abundance: .
j_gene: TRBJ2-1
d_gene: TRBD1
v_gene: TRBV6-2/TRBV6-3

CDR3aa: CAWSVGQGIEAFF
CDR3nt: TGTGCCTGGAGTGTTGGACAGGGAATTGAAGCTTTCTTT
abundance: .
j_gene: TRBJ1-1
d_gene: TRBD1
v_gene: TRBV30

CDR3aa: CAWSEQTAQLYF
CDR3nt: TGTGCCTGGAGCGAACAGACGGCTCAGCTGTACTTC
abundance: .
j_gene: TRBJ2-7
d_gene: .
v_gene: TRBV30

CDR3aa: CATSREASSYEQYF
CDR3nt: TGTGCCACCAGCAGAGAAGCCAGTTCCTACGAGCAGTACTTC
abundance: .
j_gene: TRBJ2-7
d_gene: .
v_gene: TRBV15

CDR3aa: CATSRRQDQPQHF
CDR3nt: TGTGCCACCAGCAGGAGACAGGACCAGCCCCAGCATTTT
abundance: .
j_gene: TRBJ1-5
d_gene: .
v_gene: TRBV15

CDR3aa: CASSPPKGGTYNEQFF
CDR3nt: TGTGCCAGCTCACCACCTAAGGGGGGCACCTACAATGAGCAGTTCTTC
abundance: .
j_gene: TRBJ2-1
d_gene: .
v_gene: TRBV18

CDR3aa: CASSPSKAGTSNYNEQFF
CDR3nt: TGTGCCAGCTCACCATCGAAAGCCGGGACAAGCAACTACAATGAGCAGTTCTTC
abundance: .
j_gene: TRBJ2-1
d_gene: .
v_gene: TRBV18

CDR3aa: CASSLSRTSGDETQYF
CDR3nt: TGTGCCAGCAGCTTGTCAAGGACTAGCGGGGACGAGACCCAGTACTTC
abundance: once
j_gene: TRBJ2-5
d_gene: TRBD2
v_gene: TRBV5-5

CDR3aa: CASGDRVRVAQYF
CDR3nt: TGTGCATCGGGGGACAGGGTTAGAGTGGCCCAGTACTTC
abundance: .
j_gene: TRBJ2-5
d_gene: TRBD1
v_gene: TRBV25-1

CDR3aa: CASSSGAGGVLDTQYF
CDR3nt: TGCGCCAGCAGCAGCGGGGCGGGGGGAGTCCTAGATACGCAGTATTTT
abundance: .
j_gene: TRBJ2-3
d_gene: TRBD2
v_gene: TRBV5-1

CDR3aa: CASSLGLDYNEKLFF
CDR3nt: TGCGCCAGCAGCTTGGGTTTGGACTATAATGAAAAACTGTTTTTT
abundance: .
j_gene: TRBJ1-4
d_gene: .
v_gene: TRBV5-1

CDR3aa: CASSTQDRGYNEQFF
CDR3nt: TGTGCCAGTAGTACCCAGGACAGGGGATACAATGAGCAGTTCTTC
abundance: .
j_gene: TRBJ2-1
d_gene: TRBD1
v_gene: TRBV19

CDR3aa: CASSLGTSGLYEQYF
CDR3nt: TGCGCCAGCAGCTTAGGGACTAGCGGACTTTACGAGCAGTACTTC
abundance: once
j_gene: TRBJ2-7
d_gene: TRBD2
v_gene: TRBV5-1

CDR3aa: CASSPVGRGHQETQYF
CDR3nt: TGTGCCAGCAGCCCGGTGGGCAGGGGACACCAAGAGACCCAGTACTTC
abundance: .
j_gene: TRBJ2-5
d_gene: .
v_gene: TRBV7-3

CDR3aa: CAISGGADYNEQFF
CDR3nt: TGTGCCATCAGTGGAGGGGCAGACTACAATGAGCAGTTCTTC
abundance: .
j_gene: TRBJ2-1
d_gene: .
v_gene: TRBV10-3

CDR3aa: CASSTTGVKTGELFF
CDR3nt: TGTGCCAGTAGTACGACAGGGGTTAAGACCGGGGAGCTGTTTTTT
abundance: .
j_gene: TRBJ2-2
d_gene: TRBD1
v_gene: TRBV19

CDR3aa: CATSDLGTSGSYNEQFF
CDR3nt: TGTGCCACCAGTGATTTGGGGACTAGCGGGTCCTACAATGAGCAGTTCTTC
abundance: .
j_gene: TRBJ2-1
d_gene: TRBD2
v_gene: TRBV24-1

CDR3aa: CSAGLRTEAFF
CDR3nt: TGCAGTGCTGGATTACGCACTGAAGCTTTCTTT
abundance: .
j_gene: TRBJ1-1
d_gene: .
v_gene: TRBV20-1

CDR3aa: CASRLLVKLNNSPLHF
CDR3nt: TGCGCCAGCAGACTACTGGTTAAGCTCAATAATTCACCCCTCCACTTT
abundance: .
j_gene: TRBJ1-6
d_gene: .
v_gene: TRBV23-1

CDR3aa: CASSPPARLVHEQYF
CDR3nt: TGTGCCAGCTCACCACCGGCCAGGTTGGTCCACGAGCAGTACTTC
abundance: .
j_gene: TRBJ2-7
d_gene: .
v_gene: TRBV18

CDR3aa: CASRGTGEDRWDGYTF
CDR3nt: TGCGCCAGCAGAGGGACAGGGGAAGATAGGTGGGATGGCTACACCTTC
abundance: .
j_gene: TRBJ1-2
d_gene: TRBD1
v_gene: TRBV5-1

CDR3aa: CAWMKAGLGGYTF
CDR3nt: TGTGCCTGGATGAAGGCAGGGCTGGGGGGCTACACCTTC
abundance: once
j_gene: TRBJ1-2
d_gene: .
v_gene: TRBV30

CDR3aa: CASSLSGSGANVLTF
CDR3nt: TGTGCCAGCAGCTTAAGCGGCTCTGGGGCCAACGTCCTGACTTTC
abundance: .
j_gene: TRBJ2-6
d_gene: .
v_gene: TRBV7-3

CDR3aa: CASSVTSGGANEQFF
CDR3nt: TGTGCCAGCAGCGTTACTAGCGGGGGTGCGAATGAGCAGTTCTTC
abundance: .
j_gene: TRBJ2-1
d_gene: TRBD2
v_gene: TRBV9

CDR3aa: CASSEQGIYGYTF
CDR3nt: TGTGCCAGCAGTGAACAGGGGATCTATGGCTACACCTTC
abundance: .
j_gene: TRBJ1-2
d_gene: TRBD1
v_gene: TRBV12-3/TRBV12-4

CDR3aa: CASSEGGLTEAFF
CDR3nt: TGTGCCAGCAGTGAAGGGGGGCTGACTGAAGCTTTCTTT
abundance: .
j_gene: TRBJ1-1
d_gene: .
v_gene: TRBV2

CDR3aa: CASSPSAGTGNTIYF
CDR3nt: TGTGCCAGCTCACCATCGGCAGGGACTGGAAACACCATATATTTT
abundance: once
j_gene: TRBJ1-3
d_gene: .
v_gene: TRBV18

CDR3aa: CASSETAWVNYGYTF
CDR3nt: TGTGCCAGCAGTGAAACGGCTTGGGTTAACTATGGCTACACCTTC
abundance: .
j_gene: TRBJ1-2
d_gene: .
v_gene: TRBV6-1

CDR3aa: CSAPEYNEQFF
CDR3nt: TGCAGTGCGCCGGAGTACAATGAGCAGTTCTTC
abundance: .
j_gene: TRBJ2-1
d_gene: .
v_gene: TRBV20-1

CDR3aa: CASSYSGADNSPLHF
CDR3nt: TGTGCCAGCAGTTACTCGGGGGCGGATAATTCACCCCTCCACTTT
abundance: .
j_gene: TRBJ1-6
d_gene: .
v_gene: TRBV6-6

CDR3aa: CASSRRVTGGNYGYTF
CDR3nt: TGTGCCAGCAGCCGGAGGGTTACGGGTGGGAACTATGGCTACACCTTC
abundance: .
j_gene: TRBJ1-2
d_gene: .
v_gene: TRBV3-1/TRBV3-2

CDR3aa: CASRSNTEAFF
CDR3nt: TGTGCCAGCCGGTCGAACACTGAAGCTTTCTTT
abundance: .
j_gene: TRBJ1-1
d_gene: .
v_gene: TRBV19

CDR3aa: CASGAFYNSPLHF
CDR3nt: TGTGCCAGCGGGGCTTTCTATAATTCACCCCTCCACTTT
abundance: .
j_gene: TRBJ1-6
d_gene: .
v_gene: TRBV6-5

CDR3aa: CATSLQGGETQYF
CDR3nt: TGTGCCACCAGCTTACAGGGTGGGGAGACCCAGTACTTC
abundance: .
j_gene: TRBJ2-5
d_gene: .
v_gene: TRBV24-1

CDR3aa: CASSEGGSNEKLFF
CDR3nt: TGTGCCAGCAGTGAAGGCGGCAGTAATGAAAAACTGTTTTTT
abundance: .
j_gene: TRBJ1-4
d_gene: .
v_gene: TRBV25-1

CDR3aa: CAISEVGDSRHSGANVLTF
CDR3nt: TGTGCCATCAGTGAGGTTGGGGACAGTCGACACTCTGGGGCCAACGTCCTGACTTTC
abundance: .
j_gene: TRBJ2-6
d_gene: TRBD1
v_gene: TRBV10-3

CDR3aa: CATSRGTSGTSYEQYF
CDR3nt: TGTGCCACCAGCAGAGGGACTAGCGGGACGTCCTACGAGCAGTACTTC
abundance: .
j_gene: TRBJ2-7
d_gene: TRBD2
v_gene: TRBV15

CDR3aa: CASSLALKEGEFF
CDR3nt: TGCGCCAGCAGCTTGGCCCTCAAGGAGGGGGAGTTCTTC
abundance: .
j_gene: TRBJ2-1
d_gene: .
v_gene: TRBV5-1

CDR3aa: CASSSGRGNEQFF
CDR3nt: TGTGCCAGCAGCAGCGGCAGGGGCAATGAGCAGTTCTTC
abundance: .
j_gene: TRBJ2-1
d_gene: .
v_gene: TRBV7-9

CDR3aa: CASNLDRANTGELFF
CDR3nt: TGTGCCAGCAACTTAGACAGGGCGAACACCGGGGAGCTGTTTTTT
abundance: .
j_gene: TRBJ2-2
d_gene: TRBD1
v_gene: TRBV6-5

CDR3aa: CASSFRGTSGYNEQFF
CDR3nt: TGTGCCAGCAGTTTCCGGGGGACTAGCGGGTACAATGAGCAGTTCTTC
abundance: .
j_gene: TRBJ2-1
d_gene: TRBD2
v_gene: TRBV27

CDR3aa: CASSPTQGANNQPQHF
CDR3nt: TGTGCCAGCAGCCCGACCCAGGGCGCGAACAATCAGCCCCAGCATTTT
abundance: few
j_gene: TRBJ1-5
d_gene: .
v_gene: TRBV7-8

CDR3aa: CASSPSRLAQPYEQYF
CDR3nt: TGTGCCAGCAGCCCTTCCCGGTTAGCCCAACCCTACGAGCAGTACTTC
abundance: .
j_gene: TRBJ2-7
d_gene: .
v_gene: TRBV27

CDR3aa: CASGRDIPDTQYF
CDR3nt: TGTGCCAGCGGGCGGGATATACCAGATACGCAGTATTTT
abundance: .
j_gene: TRBJ2-3
d_gene: .
v_gene: TRBV2